The 13 T cell receptor beta chains below were found in one sample sequenced in a study of post-analysis software for immune sequencing data. Their antigens remain unidentified. The study, taken as a whole, reports: Patients had higher frequencies than controls of four to six TRBV segments, including TRBV5-6, TRBV5-1 and TRBV20-1.

TCR beta cDNA libraries had unique molecular identifiers. From the PCR reads, TCRdb called clonotypes with MiXCR, one entry per CDR3 protein. The repertoire includes 250,000 to 300,000 distinct CDR3 sequences, about 40% of them detected once, and under 5% sits in the top ten. The sequencing input was blood. The receptor source for this set is a girl aged 10 to 17 with multiple sclerosis.

Ten or more counts support this clonotype. This clone may be a read error of a much larger clone one base away. The gene calls are TRBV7-2 and TRBJ2-5; D call uncertain. Per germline, CDR1 SGHTA and CDR2 FQGNSA. The V end lost 3 bases, the J end lost 1 base, and 9 bases lay between the germline ends. The CDR3 totals 14 residues. CDR3 residues: CASSLVRFQETQYF. The CDR3 coding sequence is TGTGCCAGCAGCTTGGTCCGTTTCCAAGAGACCCAGTACTTC.

V and J are TRBV4-1 and TRBJ2-5; 9 bases match TRBD2. V dropped 1 base and J dropped 4; count of bases not matched to a gene: 7. Germline V CDR1 and CDR2: MGHRA, YSYEKL. The CDR3 length is 16 residues. CDR3 region: CASSQGASGNRETQYF. As DNA, the CDR3 is TGCGCCAGCAGCCAAGGGGCTAGCGGGAACCGAGAGACCCAGTACTTC.

The chain has TRBV20-1 and TRBJ1-6; a possible D gene is TRBD1 (5 bases). Germline V gives CDR1 DFQATT, CDR2 SNEGSKA (reference sequence). V dropped 6 bases and J dropped 7 bases, with 13 bases sitting between them. The CDR3 loop spans 13 amino acids. DNA for the CDR3: TGCAGTGCCCCGGAGGGGAACAATTCACCCCTCCACTTT. The encoded protein is CSAPEGNNSPLHF.

This clonotype was recorded at least ten times. The chain uses TRBV12-3 or TRBV12-4 and TRBJ1-2; D is possibly TRBD1 (5 bases). The length of the CDR3 is 13 residues. Trimming took 6 bases from V and 8 from J, leaving 16 bases between them. The CDR3 DNA follows: TGTGCCAGCAGCCCCTGGGGGGGAAACGGCTACACCTTC. It specifies CASSPWGGNGYTF.

In DNA, the CDR3 is TGTGCCAGCAGAGGTCAGGGCCACGAGCAGTACTTC. Translated, it gives CASRGQGHEQYF. The rearrangement joins TRBV6-1 to TRBJ2-7, with a possible D match to TRBD1 (5 bases). The V gene lost 6 bases and the J gene lost 5 bases, with 11 bases spanning the gap. The CDR3 runs 12 residues. Germline CDR1 and CDR2: MNHNS and SASEGT.

On this clonotype: One end of the junction does not line up with germline, which may come from a read error. V gene TRBV5-1 combines with J gene TRBJ2-1, with 8 bases aligning to TRBD2. This CDR3 is 17 amino acids long. Germline CDR1 and CDR2: SGHRS and YFSETQ. As DNA, the CDR3 is TGCGCCAGCAGCTTGGAGTACGGGGGGGCTTATCACAATGGGCAGTTCTTC. Translated: CASSLEYGGAYHNGQFF.

This clonotype was detected many times. This chain links TRBV29-1 with TRBJ2-6, with D possibly being TRBD1 or TRBD2 (6 bases each). Germline loops: CDR1 SQVTM, CDR2 ANQGSEA. The CDR3 extends over 18 amino acids. V dropped 0 bases and J dropped 1 base, with 16 bases sitting between them. The CDR3: CSVEDQGRGTSGANVLTF. In nucleotides, the CDR3 is TGCAGCGTTGAAGATCAGGGGCGGGGTACGTCTGGGGCCAACGTCCTGACTTTC.

V is TRBV7-9 and J is TRBJ2-1; TRBD2 aligns across 12 bases. The CDR3 is made up of 17 amino acids. Germline assignment: CDR1 SEHNR and CDR2 FQNEAQ (reference sequence). V was clipped by 6 bases and J by 0 bases; unmatched bases: 6. CDR3 residues: CASRGGLAGDSYNEQFF. The CDR3 bases are TGTGCCAGCAGAGGGGGACTAGCGGGTGACTCCTACAATGAGCAGTTCTTC.

In its sample, this clonotype was seen a few times. Given a much more abundant clone one base away, this may be a read error. The V gene is TRBV12-3 or TRBV12-4, the J gene TRBJ1-2; no clear D gene. This CDR3 region has 12 residues. The V gene lost 3 bases and the J gene lost 0 bases, with 2 bases spanning the gap. CDR3 residues: CASSLTNYGYTF. The CDR3 DNA reads TGTGCCAGCAGTTTGACTAACTATGGCTACACCTTC.

V is TRBV5-1 and J is TRBJ1-2; weak D call: TRBD1 (6 bases). CDR1 SGHRS and CDR2 YFSETQ come from the germline V gene. V was pared by 1 base and J by 6 bases, with 13 bases between. The CDR3 covers 14 residues. Written as DNA, the CDR3 is TGCGCCAGCAGCTTGAGTCGGGGGGCAGATGGCTACACCTTC. This codes for CASSLSRGADGYTF.

Details on this clonotype: Given a much more abundant clone one base away, this may be a read error. V usage is TRBV7-3 and J usage is TRBJ2-5, with TRBD2 identical over 9 bases. CDR1 is SGHTA, CDR2 FQGTGA, per germline. V lost 4 bases to trimming and J lost 7 bases; unmatched junction nucleotides: 7. The CDR3 is 14 amino acids. CDR3 DNA sequence: TGTGCCAGCAGCTCCTCTAGCGGGAAAGGGACCCAGTACTTC. Protein sequence: CASSSSSGKGTQYF.

This clonotype was counted at least ten times. This chain joins TRBV5-1 and TRBJ2-3; 7 bases are a match to TRBD1. Looked up from germline, CDR1 is SGHRS and CDR2 is YFSETQ. This CDR3 comprises 15 residues. Losses at the gene ends were 4 bases for V and 2 bases for J; bases not matched to a gene: 7. For the CDR3, the DNA is TGCGCCAGCAGCGCGCGCAGGGGGTACACAGATACGCAGTATTTT. It yields the protein CASSARRGYTDTQYF.

The chain uses TRBV4-2 and TRBJ2-4; no reliable D call. CDR1 is LGHNA and CDR2 is YNFKEQ in the germline V gene. With 0 bases removed from V and 1 base from J, the gap between germline ends came to 7 bases. The CDR3 loop spans 15 amino acids. Here the CDR3 reads CASSQDGGAKNIQYF. The DNA for the CDR3 is TGTGCCAGCAGCCAAGATGGCGGCGCCAAAAACATTCAGTACTTC.